One and the same sample provided the 17 T cell receptor beta chains below, sequenced in a study of blood T cell repertoires in COVID-19. Assay: immunoSEQ multiplex PCR; the TCRdb copy retains only in-frame clones and omits some. The table includes about 230,000 clones, 70% to 90% detected once. The sample consisted of peripheral blood. The receptors here all came from a man aged 40-50 years with acute or convalescent COVID-19.

This clone occurred once. This rearrangement joins TRBV4-2 to TRBJ1-4; TRBD1 is a possible D gene (6 bases). V lost 1 base to trimming and J lost 8 bases, with 14 bases between them. CDR1 LGHNA and CDR2 YNFKEQ come from the germline V gene. The CDR3 length is 15 residues. CDR3 in DNA: TGTGCCAGCAGCCAAGTCCTGGGGAGGGGGGAAAAACTGTTTTTT. It yields the protein CASSQVLGRGEKLFF.

The V and J genes are TRBV7-9 and TRBJ2-3, with a possible D match to TRBD1 (6 bases). The length of the CDR3 is 13 residues. Looked up from germline, CDR1 is SEHNR and CDR2 is FQNEAQ (reference sequence). Trimming took off 0 bases at V and 9 bases at J, with 10 bases between the two ends. CDR3 amino acids: CASSLAPQGTQYF. In DNA, the CDR3 is TGTGCCAGCAGCTTAGCGCCCCAGGGGACGCAGTATTTT.

V usage is TRBV30 and J usage is TRBJ1-2; 7 positions match TRBD1. V shed 0 bases and J 5 bases; nucleotides not matched to a gene: 3. Germline V CDR1 and CDR2: GTSNPN, SVGIG (reference sequence). This CDR3 is built from 13 residues. DNA of the CDR3: TGTGCCTGGAGTGTTGGGACAGCGTATGGCTACACCTTC. It codes for CAWSVGTAYGYTF.

The rearrangement joins TRBV11-1 to TRBJ2-3, with D unresolved. The CDR3 extends over 15 amino acids. Germline assignment: CDR1 SGHAT and CDR2 FQDESV (reference sequence). Deletions cut 2 bases from V and 1 base from J, with 10 bases between. The CDR3 is CASSLWSSGTDTQYF. The CDR3 DNA sequence: TGTGCCAGCAGCTTATGGTCGAGCGGCACAGATACGCAGTATTTT.

The rearrangement uses TRBV2 and TRBJ2-7; TRBD1 aligns across 9 bases. This CDR3 comprises 14 residues. Germline lookup yields CDR1 SNHLY and CDR2 FYNNEI. V gave up 11 bases and J gave up 1 base; unmatched junction bases: 9. CDR3 sequence reads: CAGQDRGSSYEQYF. CDR3 sequence (DNA): TGTGCCGGTCAGGACAGGGGATCGTCCTACGAGCAGTACTTC. The full variable domain, rest sourced from reference TRBV2 and TRBJ2-7, is EPEVTQTPSHQVTQMGQEVILRCVPISNHLYFYWYRQILGQKVEFLVSFYNNEISEKSEIFDDQFSVERPDGSNFTLKIRSTKLEDSAMYFCAGQDRGSSYEQYFGPGTRLTVT.

The rearrangement links TRBV6-5 to TRBJ1-6; D is uncertain. The V gene's germline CDR1 is MNHEY and CDR2 SVGAGI. Trimming removed 6 bases from V and 3 bases from J, with 6 bases in between. This CDR3 spans 13 amino acids. The CDR3 DNA reads as TGTGCCAGCAGAGGCGGCTATAATTCACCCCTCCACTTT. Translated, it gives CASRGGYNSPLHF.

The chain recombines TRBV5-6 with TRBJ1-5; maybe TRBD1 (5 bases). This CDR3 has 14 residues. Germline-derived CDR1 and CDR2 are SGHDT and YYEEEE. V lost 4 bases and J 6 bases, leaving 14 bases between the germline ends. The CDR3 sequence: CASSGSGGSQPQHF. CDR3 nucleotide sequence: TGTGCCAGCAGCGGGTCGGGGGGGAGTCAGCCCCAGCATTTT.

The chain joins TRBV7-8 to TRBJ2-5; D not resolved. The germline V gene has CDR1 SGHVS and CDR2 FQNEAQ. V lost 1 base, J lost 1 base, and 10 bases lay in between. This CDR3 has 15 residues. CDR3 sequence reads: CASSLVGGIQETQYF. The CDR3 DNA reads TGTGCCAGCAGCTTAGTAGGCGGTATCCAAGAGACCCAGTACTTC.

The CDR3 sequence: CASSLGTAPRAFF. The DNA of the CDR3 is TGTGCCAGCAGCTTAGGGACAGCACCTCGAGCTTTCTTT. The chain has TRBV7-8 and TRBJ1-1, with D maybe TRBD1 (6 bases). Deletions cut 1 base from V and 10 bases from J, with 13 bases between. This CDR3 comprises 13 residues. Per germline, CDR1 SGHVS and CDR2 FQNEAQ.

The rearrangement joins TRBV7-9 to TRBJ2-2, with 12 positions matching TRBD2. Germline loops: CDR1 SEHNR, CDR2 FQNEAQ (reference sequence). The CDR3 sequence is 16 residues long. The V gene end was trimmed by 5 bases and the J gene end by 7 bases; junction bases not matched to a gene: 8. The CDR3 loop is CASSHSSGGAIGELFF. CDR3 in DNA: TGTGCCAGCAGCCATTCTAGCGGGGGGGCCATCGGGGAGCTGTTTTTT.

The chain is built from TRBV3-1 (or the pseudogene TRBV3-2) and TRBJ2-6, with D maybe TRBD2 (6 bases). Trimming shortened V by 4 bases and J by 0 bases, and 16 bases separated the two germline ends. Germline CDR1 and CDR2: LGHDT and YNNKEL (reference sequence). The length of the CDR3 is 18 residues. DNA for the CDR3: TGTGCCAGCAGCCGTTCATCGGGACTTAACTCTGGGGCCAACGTCCTGACTTTC. It codes for CASSRSSGLNSGANVLTF.

The CDR3 region is CATSNRNTGELFF. CDR3 bases: TGTGCCACCTCCAACAGGAACACCGGGGAGCTGTTTTTT. The genes are TRBV4-2 and TRBJ2-2; unclear D gene. V was cut by 10 bases and J by 1 base, with 10 bases left in between. CDR1 and CDR2 (germline): LGHNA, YNFKEQ. CDR3 length: 13 residues.

This chain joins TRBV10-3 and TRBJ1-2, with TRBD1 matching 7 bases. The germline V gene has CDR1 ENHRY and CDR2 SYGVKD. Trimming cost V 2 bases and J 7 bases; bases outside gene matches: 4. The CDR3 contains 13 residues. The CDR3 sequence: CAISEIGGAGYTF. The CDR3 nucleotides read TGTGCCATCAGTGAGATAGGGGGCGCTGGCTACACCTTC.

V usage is TRBV5-5 and J usage is TRBJ2-7, with a weak D call TRBD1 (6 bases). Per the germline V gene, CDR1 is SGHKS and CDR2 is YYEKEE (reference sequence). V lost 4 bases and J 2 bases, leaving 16 bases between the germline ends. CDR3 length: 15 residues. CDR3 sequence: CASSVRDTETYEQYF. CDR3 coding DNA: TGTGCCAGCAGCGTCCGGGACACAGAAACCTACGAGCAGTACTTC.

The chain combines TRBV2 with TRBJ2-1; tentatively, D is TRBD1 (6 bases). CDR3 size: 15 residues. V was pared by 6 bases and J by 5 bases, with 17 bases between. Germline V gene data show CDR1 as SNHLY and CDR2 as FYNNEI. CDR3 nucleotide sequence: TGTGCCAGCAGGGGGTGGGACACCATCAACAATGAGCAGTTCTTC. Protein sequence: CASRGWDTINNEQFF.

The chain has TRBV6-5 and TRBJ1-6; 9 bases align to TRBD1. The V gene end was trimmed by 2 bases and the J gene end by 9 bases; junction bases not matched to a gene: 8. Germline values: CDR1 MNHEY, CDR2 SVGAGI. The CDR3 spans 16 residues. The CDR3 nucleotides read TGTGCCAGCAGTTACCTCACAGGGGGCAGGGGTTCACCCCTCCACTTT. Translating gives CASSYLTGGRGSPLHF.

The rearrangement joins TRBV19 to TRBJ2-2; no clear D gene. Per germline, CDR1 LNHDA and CDR2 SQIVND (reference sequence). Trimming shortened V by 7 bases and J by 4 bases, and 10 bases separated the two germline ends. The length of the CDR3 is 13 residues. Here the CDR3 DNA reads TGTGCCAGTACCAATCCCCCCACCGGGGAGCTGTTTTTT. Translating gives CASTNPPTGELFF.